This TCR beta chain was documented in a study of blood T cells in healthy people across ages. Alongside a J-beta primer mix, a sample-barcoded 5' primer served in a second PCR lasting roughly 7 to 11 cycles. TCRdb reanalysed the 5' RACE reads using MiXCR and keeps one entry per CDR3 protein. The repertoire includes roughly 1 million distinct CDR3 sequences, less than 25% of them detected once, and less than 0.75% sits in the top ten. J was trimmed by 5 bases and V by 0 bases; bases with no gene match: 11. Germline V gene lookup returns CDR1 DFQATT and CDR2 SNEGSKA (reference sequence). There are 16 residues in the CDR3. The sample was also linked to a second study, of T cells of mothers and their children.

The chain links TRBV20-1 to TRBJ1-2, with 8 bases lining up with TRBD1. Specimen: blood. This TCR was sampled from a girl aged 2-10 years in good health. The CDR3 sequence is CSARDLFQGADYGYTF. CDR3 DNA sequence: TGCAGTGCTAGAGACCTTTTTCAGGGGGCGGATTATGGCTACACCTTC.